Below are 31 T cell receptor beta chains sequenced from a single sample in a study of blood T cells in healthy people across ages. Then a second PCR, running roughly 7 to 11 cycles, was carried out with a sample-barcoded 5' primer and a J-beta primer mix. In TCRdb, the 5' RACE reads were re-called with MiXCR into one record per CDR3 protein. The sample lists 850,000 to 1,300,000 distinct CDR3 sequences; around 43% were seen once. Input material: blood. These receptors all come from a woman aged 55-69 years in good health.

The J gene is TRBJ2-5, the V gene TRBV4-1; tentatively, D is TRBD2 (6 bases). CDR1 and CDR2 (germline): MGHRA, YSYEKL. V dropped 6 bases and J dropped 0 bases, with 11 bases sitting between them. CDR3 length equals 14 residues. This chain's CDR3 is CASSGGSYQETQYF. CDR3 DNA sequence: TGCGCCAGCAGTGGGGGGAGTTACCAAGAGACCCAGTACTTC.

This clonotype was recorded at least ten times. The J gene is TRBJ2-2, the V gene TRBV29-1; 11 bases line up with TRBD2. The germline CDR1 and CDR2 sequences are SQVTM and ANQGSEA. CDR3 length: 16 residues. V shed 5 bases, J shed 3 bases, and the junction held 8 bases outside the gene matches. The CDR3 coding sequence is TGCAGCGTTCTAGGACTAGCGGGCGATGACACCGGGGAGCTGTTTTTT. Its translation is CSVLGLAGDDTGELFF.

The sample holds a few counts of this clonotype. J is TRBJ2-7 and V is TRBV5-4; D is unresolved. This CDR3 has 15 amino acids. With 3 bases removed from V and 6 bases from J, the gap between germline ends came to 19 bases. Per germline, CDR1 SGHNT and CDR2 YYREEE (reference sequence). The CDR3 loop is CASSWWDDKPSEQYF. The CDR3 DNA follows: TGTGCCAGCAGCTGGTGGGATGACAAACCATCCGAGCAGTACTTC. The full variable domain, with the rest looked up from reference TRBV5-4 and TRBJ2-7, is ETGVTQSPTHLIKTRGQQVTLRCSSQSGHNTVSWYQQALGQGPQFIFQYYREEENGRGNFPPRFSGLQFPNYSSELNVNALELDDSALYLCASSWWDDKPSEQYFGPGTRLTVT.

Many counts were recorded for this clonotype. The genes are TRBV29-1 and TRBJ2-5; no definite D call. This CDR3 is built from 12 residues. Germline CDR1 and CDR2: SQVTM and ANQGSEA. V was clipped by 4 bases and J by 5 bases, with 11 bases between them. CDR3 bases: TGCAGCGTTGTAGTGTTAGCTGAGACCCAGTACTTC. Translating gives CSVVVLAETQYF.

This sequence joins TRBV27 and TRBJ2-7, with 13 bases lining up with TRBD2. The trim removed 3 bases at V and 2 bases at J, leaving 4 bases unmatched. This CDR3 is built from 16 residues. The germline gives CDR1 MNHEY, CDR2 SMNVEV (reference sequence). Here the CDR3 reads CASSFLGTSGTYEQYF. CDR3 nucleotide sequence: TGTGCCAGCAGTTTCTTAGGGACTAGCGGGACCTACGAGCAGTACTTC.

With regard to this clonotype: A much larger clone differs by one base, so this may be a read error. The chain joins TRBV20-1 to TRBJ2-5; D is perhaps TRBD2 (5 bases). This CDR3 is 11 amino acids long. In germline, CDR1 is DFQATT, CDR2 SNEGSKA (reference sequence). Here the CDR3 DNA reads TGCAGTGTAAGATTCGGGGAGACCCTGTACTTC. Protein product: CSVRFGETLYF.

This clonotype has a handful of counts. This chain connects TRBV5-1 to TRBJ2-3, with D hard to call. Germline CDR1 and CDR2: SGHRS and YFSETQ. The V end was cut by 3 bases, the J end by 4 bases, with 9 bases between. The CDR3 is 13 amino acids. CDR3 sequence: CASSWSRADTQYF. The CDR3 nucleotides read TGCGCCAGCAGCTGGAGCCGGGCAGATACGCAGTATTTT.

This clonotype was recorded a few times. The chain uses TRBV2 and TRBJ1-1; D remains ambiguous. The germline V gene encodes CDR1 SNHLY and CDR2 FYNNEI. V lost 7 bases, J lost 0 bases, and 9 bases lay in between. The CDR3 contains 13 residues. DNA of the CDR3: TGTGCCAGCAAGCCAGTTGTGAACACTGAAGCTTTCTTT. It specifies CASKPVVNTEAFF.

The chain combines TRBV21-1 with TRBJ2-7; whether TRBD1, the table's D call, matches the DNA was not checked. TRBV21-1 is termed a pseudogene. This CDR3 has 16 amino acids. CDR3 nucleotides: TGTGCCAGCAGCAAAGAGAGGGACAGAAATCCTACGGAGCAGTACTTC. It specifies CASSKERDRNPTEQYF.

The rearrangement joins TRBV12-3 or TRBV12-4 to TRBJ2-1, with 7 bases identical to TRBD1. Germline trimming cut 10 bases from V and 6 bases from J; bases unmatched to any gene: 9. The CDR3 runs 13 residues. The CDR3 DNA follows: TGTGCCACCAGACAGGGACCGATCAATGAGCAGTTCTTC. Protein product: CATRQGPINEQFF.

This clonotype was seen a few times. The genes are TRBV7-2 and TRBJ2-7, with 9 bases that match TRBD2. V was pared by 2 bases and J by 3 bases, with 5 bases of the junction left unmatched. Germline lookup yields CDR1 SGHTA and CDR2 FQGNSA. There are 15 residues in the CDR3. The CDR3 DNA is TGTGCCAGCAGCTTATCGGGACTAGCCTACTACGAGCAGTACTTC. This translates into CASSLSGLAYYEQYF.

A few counts support this clonotype. V usage is TRBV12-3 or TRBV12-4 and J usage is TRBJ2-7; D unresolved. This CDR3 is built from 13 residues. Trimming removed 2 bases from V and 4 bases from J, with 9 bases in between. The CDR3 nucleotides read TGTGCCAGCAGTTTACCCCCCCTGTACGAGCAGTACTTC. Amino acid sequence: CASSLPPLYEQYF.

The gene calls are TRBV27 and TRBJ2-7; 10 bases line up with TRBD1. Germline values: CDR1 MNHEY, CDR2 SMNVEV (reference sequence). The V segment lost 2 bases and the J segment 5 bases; nucleotides outside the gene matches: 9. CDR3 size: 16 residues. DNA of the CDR3: TGTGCCAGCAGTTTAAGGGACAGGGGCGGGTACCACGAGCAGTACTTC. The encoded protein is CASSLRDRGGYHEQYF.

As concerns this clonotype: This may be a read error: a much more frequent sequence differs by one nucleotide. The chain couples TRBV3-1 to TRBJ2-7, with D possibly matching TRBD1 (6 bases). Per germline, CDR1 LGHDT and CDR2 YNNKEL (reference sequence). This CDR3 has 14 amino acids. CDR3 amino acids: CVSSQVGGGSEQYF. The CDR3, as DNA: TGTGTCAGCAGCCAAGTAGGGGGTGGGTCCGAGCAGTACTTC.

J is TRBJ1-6 and V is TRBV11-2, with D hard to call. Per germline, CDR1 SGHAT and CDR2 FQNNGV. V shed 3 bases and J shed 9 bases, with 15 bases lying between them. The CDR3 loop spans 15 amino acids. CDR3: CASSFREFWGSPLHF. For the CDR3, the DNA is TGTGCCAGCAGCTTCCGGGAGTTCTGGGGTTCACCCCTCCACTTT. The whole variable domain, filled in from reference TRBV11-2 and TRBJ1-6, reads EAGVAQSPRYKIIEKRQSVAFWCNPISGHATLYWYQQILGQGPKLLIQFQNNGVVDDSQLPKDRFSAERLKGVDSTLKIQPAKLEDSAVYLCASSFREFWGSPLHFGNGTRLTVT.

This clonotype has a handful of counts. The chain links TRBV12-3 or TRBV12-4 to TRBJ2-3; TRBD2 matches 14 bases. The CDR3 totals 16 residues. V trimming: 6 bases; J trimming: 4 bases; junction bases outside the gene matches: 6. The CDR3 loop is CASRQGLAGGSDTQYF. Written as DNA, the CDR3 is TGTGCCAGCAGACAAGGACTAGCGGGAGGCTCAGATACGCAGTATTTT.

This clonotype was seen more than once but under ten times. This CDR3 is CASSYDRAVYGYTF. The DNA for the CDR3 is TGTGCCAGCAGCTATGACAGGGCCGTCTATGGCTACACCTTC. This chain connects TRBV12-3 or TRBV12-4 to TRBJ1-2, with 7 bases matching TRBD1. With V trimmed by 6 bases and J by 4 bases, 8 bases remained unmatched. CDR3 length equals 14 residues.

This clonotype showed up just a few times. V is TRBV27 and J is TRBJ2-7, with 7 bases fitting TRBD1. The CDR3 spans 15 residues. Germline trimming cut 4 bases from V and 3 bases from J; bases unmatched to any gene: 9. Germline lookup yields CDR1 MNHEY and CDR2 SMNVEV (reference sequence). DNA for the CDR3: TGTGCCAGCAGTTGGACCCGACAGGGATACTACGAGCAGTACTTC. Translated, it gives CASSWTRQGYYEQYF.

The chain is built from TRBV10-3 and TRBJ2-5; 11 nucleotides line up with TRBD1. The length of the CDR3 is 13 residues. Germline lookup yields CDR1 ENHRY and CDR2 SYGVKD. V shed 10 bases, J shed 2 bases, and the junction held 3 bases outside the gene matches. As DNA, the CDR3 is TGTGCCACGGGGACAGGGGGACAAGAGACCCAGTACTTC. This translates into CATGTGGQETQYF.

This sequence joins TRBV3-1 and TRBJ2-5; 9 nucleotides line up with TRBD2. Germline V CDR1 and CDR2: LGHDT, YNNKEL (reference sequence). The CDR3 consists of 18 residues. V dropped 2 bases and J dropped 3; count of bases not matched to a gene: 13. CDR3 nucleotides: TGTGCCAGCAGCCAATTCGGTCCGCGGAGCGGGAGGAAAGAGACCCAGTACTTC. This translates into CASSQFGPRSGRKETQYF.

This clonotype was seen a few times. J is TRBJ2-5 and V is TRBV5-1; 16 bases line up with TRBD2. Per germline, CDR1 SGHRS and CDR2 YFSETQ. This CDR3 spans 17 amino acids. The V segment lost 4 bases and the J segment 5 bases; nucleotides outside the gene matches: 8. CDR3 DNA: TGCGCCAGCAGCAAGGGACTAGCGGGAGGGCCCTTGGAGACCCAGTACTTC. This gives the protein CASSKGLAGGPLETQYF.

The V gene is TRBV7-9, the J gene TRBJ1-6; D is undetermined. Germline V gene sequence: CDR1 SEHNR, CDR2 FQNEAQ (reference sequence). This CDR3 comprises 12 residues. The V and J ends lost 4 bases and 9 bases respectively, with 7 bases between them. This chain's CDR3 is CASSYAGSPLHF. CDR3 in DNA: TGTGCCAGCAGCTACGCTGGTTCACCCCTCCACTTT.

The chain links TRBV2 to TRBJ2-5, with D possibly TRBD2 on 5 matching bases. The CDR3 has 12 amino acids. Germline CDR1 and CDR2: SNHLY and FYNNEI. Deletions cut 6 bases from V and 3 bases from J, with 8 bases between. Written as DNA, the CDR3 is TGTGCCAGCAGCGGGAAGGAAGAGACCCAGTACTTC. As protein: CASSGKEETQYF.

The rearrangement uses TRBV7-9 and TRBJ2-4, with D perhaps matching TRBD1 or TRBD2 (5 bases each). The germline V gene encodes CDR1 SEHNR and CDR2 FQNEAQ (reference sequence). V was clipped by 8 bases and J by 3 bases, with 17 bases between them. The CDR3 spans 15 residues. This chain's CDR3 is CASSSGAGSKNIQYF. CDR3 DNA: TGTGCCAGCTCCTCTGGGGCAGGGAGCAAAAACATTCAGTACTTC.

This clonotype occurred once. This chain uses TRBV6-2 or TRBV6-3 with TRBJ2-4; D may correspond to TRBD1 or TRBD2 (8 bases each). The DNA end favors TRBJ2-7, so the J call may be wrong. Germline values: CDR1 MNHEY, CDR2 SVGEGT. CDR3 length equals 14 residues. CDR3 sequence: CATRLSGTGYEQYF. The DNA of the CDR3 is TGTGCCACCCGACTTAGCGGGACAGGATACGAGCAGTACTTC.

This sequence joins TRBV2 and TRBJ1-6, with 7 bases lining up with TRBD1. This CDR3 is built from 14 residues. J lost 8 bases, V lost 3 bases, and 4 bases had no gene match. Germline V gene data show CDR1 as SNHLY and CDR2 as FYNNEI. CDR3 bases: TGTGCCAGCAGTGACGGCAGGGGGTATTCACCCCTCCACTTT. It specifies CASSDGRGYSPLHF.

The chain uses TRBV3-1 and TRBJ2-1; D is ambiguous. The CDR3 runs to 13 residues. CDR1 is LGHDT, CDR2 YNNKEL, per germline (reference sequence). The V end was cut by 4 bases, the J end by 5 bases, with 9 bases between. CDR3 bases: TGTGCCAGCAGCCTAGCATTCGACAATGAGCAGTTCTTC. Protein sequence: CASSLAFDNEQFF.

The chain links TRBV6-6 to TRBJ2-3; 7 bases match TRBD1. This CDR3 is built from 17 residues. The J segment lost 0 bases and the V segment lost 0 bases, leaving 6 bases of the junction unmatched. Germline V gene sequence: CDR1 MNHNY, CDR2 SVGAGI (reference sequence). CDR3 loop: CASSYSKGQSSTDTQYF. The CDR3 DNA reads as TGTGCCAGCAGTTACTCGAAGGGACAGTCTAGCACAGATACGCAGTATTTT.

The V gene is TRBV28, the J gene TRBJ2-4; 8 bases are shared with TRBD1. After removal of 6 bases from V and 1 base from J, the junction contained 8 bases not matched to a gene. Germline lookup yields CDR1 MDHEN and CDR2 SYDVKM. The CDR3 contains 16 residues. The CDR3 sequence is CASSLTGEAAKNIQYF. The CDR3 DNA reads as TGTGCCAGCAGCCTGACAGGGGAGGCGGCCAAAAACATTCAGTACTTC.

The gene calls are TRBV4-1 and TRBJ2-7, with 8 bases matching TRBD2. The J call may be faulty, since TRBJ2-5 better matches the DNA end. CDR3 length: 17 residues. From germline, CDR1 is MGHRA and CDR2 YSYEKL. The CDR3: CASSQDSGLGVLGTQYF. CDR3 coding DNA: TGCGCCAGCAGCCAAGACTCGGGACTAGGGGTGTTGGGGACCCAGTACTTC.

The V and J genes are TRBV14 and TRBJ2-1; 9 bases are a match to TRBD2. CDR1 SGHDN and CDR2 FVKESK come from the germline V gene. Trimming took 1 base from V and 7 from J; bases not matched to a gene: 5. The CDR3 extends over 15 amino acids. CDR3 DNA: TGTGCCAGCAGCCAAGTGGGGGGACTAGCAAATGAGCAGTTCTTC. Encoded protein: CASSQVGGLANEQFF.